Listed here are 5 T cell receptor beta chains from one sample, sequenced in a study of blood T cell repertoires in COVID-19. Sequenced by immunoSEQ multiplex PCR; TCRdb stores in-frame clones only, minus some. The sample carries approximately 490,000 clones, approximately 90% recorded once. Input material: PBMCs or T cells enriched from blood (not recorded which). Receptors originate from a woman aged 55-69 years who had recovered from COVID-19.

The genes are TRBV7-2 and TRBJ1-2; weak D call: TRBD1 (5 bases). The V gene lost 1 base and the J gene lost 2 bases, with 8 bases spanning the gap. The germline V gene has CDR1 SGHTA and CDR2 FQGNSA. The CDR3 is made up of 14 amino acids. The CDR3 region has the DNA TGTGCCAGCAGCTTAGAGGCAGGGAACTATGGCTACACCTTC. Its protein is CASSLEAGNYGYTF.

This chain connects TRBV11-2 to TRBJ2-7, with 11 nucleotides matching TRBD1. The CDR3 consists of 16 residues. V lost 5 bases to trimming and J lost 7 bases; unmatched junction nucleotides: 13. CDR1 is SGHAT and CDR2 is FQNNGV in the germline V gene. The DNA for the CDR3 is TGTGCCAGCAGCCCACGACCCGGGACAGGGGGGAGTGAGCAGTACTTC. Amino acids: CASSPRPGTGGSEQYF.

This clone appeared a single time. The CDR3 spells CASSYWRNRETQYF. CDR3 sequence (DNA): TGTGCCAGCAGTTACTGGAGGAATCGGGAGACCCAGTACTTC. The chain combines TRBV6-5 with TRBJ2-5; the D gene is possibly TRBD2 (5 bases). Germline CDR1 MNHEY, CDR2 SVGAGI. The CDR3 runs to 14 residues. Trimming stripped 1 base from V and 5 bases from J, with 11 bases between.

The CDR3 loop reads CASSVRSPSGFFTDTQYF. Written as DNA, the CDR3 is TGTGCCAGCAGCGTTAGGTCGCCCAGCGGTTTTTTCACAGATACGCAGTATTTT. V and J are TRBV9 and TRBJ2-3; a possible D gene is TRBD2 (5 bases). V shed 2 bases and J shed 2 bases, with 21 bases lying between them. The CDR3 contains 18 residues. Germline CDR1 and CDR2: SGDLS and YYNGEE.

The chain couples TRBV7-9 to TRBJ2-3; D ambiguous. Trimming cost V 0 bases and J 0 bases, with 13 bases left between them. The CDR3 totals 17 residues. Per germline, CDR1 SEHNR and CDR2 FQNEAQ (reference sequence). The CDR3 sequence is CASSLARPGSSTDTQYF. The CDR3 bases are TGTGCCAGCAGCTTAGCCCGGCCAGGTTCCAGCACAGATACGCAGTATTTT.